These 10 T cell receptor beta chains were sequenced from one sample in a study of T-cell memory formation after mild COVID-19. TCRdb used MiXCR to reprocess the 5' RACE reads, holding one entry per CDR3 protein. The profile shows 360,000 or so distinct CDR3 sequences, over 25% of them singletons. Material: PBMCs or a T cell subset sorted from them (not recorded which). The receptors here all came from an adult woman who had mild COVID-19 (a few samples of this study predate the infection). Cell type and time point are not known.

This clonotype has a handful of counts. This chain connects TRBV29-1 to TRBJ1-1, with D perhaps matching TRBD1 (6 bases). The germline V gene has CDR1 SQVTM and CDR2 ANQGSEA. CDR3 size: 12 residues. V was shortened by 6 bases and J by 5 bases, with 13 bases between the two germline ends. The CDR3 nucleotides read TGCAGCGTCACAACAGGACAGACTGAAGCTTTCTTT. It translates to CSVTTGQTEAFF.

The chain has TRBV24-1 and TRBJ1-2, with a possible D match to TRBD1 (6 bases). The germline gives CDR1 KGHDR, CDR2 SFDVKD. The V and J ends lost 1 base and 4 bases respectively, with 9 bases between them. This CDR3 contains 14 residues. The CDR3 protein is CATSDFDRSYGYTF. In DNA form, the CDR3 reads TGTGCCACCAGTGATTTCGACAGGAGCTATGGCTACACCTTC.

The rearrangement links TRBV7-9 to TRBJ2-7, with 8 bases identical to TRBD2. The ends lost 8 bases at V and 2 bases at J; junction bases unmatched: 5. The germline gives CDR1 SEHNR, CDR2 FQNEAQ (reference sequence). The CDR3 is 13 residues long. The CDR3 nucleotides read TGTGCCAGCCGGCGGGAGGATACCTACGAGCAGTACTTC. This codes for CASRREDTYEQYF.

The chain couples TRBV3-1 to TRBJ1-5; maybe TRBD1 (5 bases). CDR1 LGHDT and CDR2 YNNKEL come from the germline V gene (reference sequence). This CDR3 comprises 14 residues. The V end lost 1 base, the J end lost 5 bases, and 9 bases lay between the germline ends. CDR3 in DNA: TGTGCCAGCAGCCAAGGTCGGGGGTATCAGCCCCAGCATTTT. The encoded protein is CASSQGRGYQPQHF.

This clonotype has just a few counts. The chain has TRBV20-1 and TRBJ1-2; tentative D call: TRBD1 (5 bases). Trimming shortened V by 6 bases and J by 4 bases, and 12 bases separated the two germline ends. This CDR3 spans 12 amino acids. Germline V gives CDR1 DFQATT, CDR2 SNEGSKA (reference sequence). This CDR3 reads CSAFRAPYGYTF. The CDR3 DNA follows: TGCAGTGCCTTCAGGGCGCCCTATGGCTACACCTTC.

This clonotype appeared many times. The J gene is TRBJ1-2, the V gene TRBV12-3 or TRBV12-4; TRBD1 aligns across 7 bases. CDR3 length equals 13 residues. Trimming removed 6 bases from V and 2 bases from J; junction bases left unmatched: 3. CDR3 DNA: TGTGCCAGCAGAAAGACAGGGAACTATGGCTACACCTTC. This sequence encodes CASRKTGNYGYTF.

This clonotype was seen more than once but under ten times. The chain is built from TRBV19 and TRBJ1-1, with D uncertain. Germline V gene data show CDR1 as LNHDA and CDR2 as SQIVND (reference sequence). V lost 10 bases to trimming and J lost 3 bases, with 15 bases between them. CDR3 length equals 13 residues. CDR3 coding DNA: TGTGCCACCAAAGACCGACGAGACACTGAAGCTTTCTTT. It is translated as CATKDRRDTEAFF.

The genes are TRBV9 and TRBJ2-5; unclear D gene. Trimming took 4 bases from V and 2 from J, leaving 12 bases between them. The CDR3 runs to 14 residues. The germline V gene has CDR1 SGDLS and CDR2 YYNGEE. The CDR3 loop is CASSPRLGQETQYF. CDR3 nucleotide sequence: TGTGCCAGCAGCCCGCGTCTAGGTCAAGAGACCCAGTACTTC.

The rearrangement uses TRBV30 and TRBJ1-3; no reliable D call. CDR1 is GTSNPN, CDR2 SVGIG, per germline (reference sequence). The CDR3 contains 14 residues. Trimming removed 0 bases at V and 0 bases at J, with 6 bases between. The CDR3 sequence: CAWSVGFSGNTIYF. CDR3 nucleotides: TGTGCCTGGAGTGTCGGCTTCTCTGGAAACACCATATATTTT.

This clonotype was found a few times. The gene calls are TRBV12-3 or TRBV12-4 and TRBJ2-4, with TRBD1 matching 8 bases. V lost 2 bases to trimming and J lost 1 base; unmatched junction nucleotides: 1. This CDR3 region has 15 residues. DNA for the CDR3: TGTGCCAGCAGTTTACAGGGGGCGGCCAAAAACATTCAGTACTTC. Amino acid sequence: CASSLQGAAKNIQYF.